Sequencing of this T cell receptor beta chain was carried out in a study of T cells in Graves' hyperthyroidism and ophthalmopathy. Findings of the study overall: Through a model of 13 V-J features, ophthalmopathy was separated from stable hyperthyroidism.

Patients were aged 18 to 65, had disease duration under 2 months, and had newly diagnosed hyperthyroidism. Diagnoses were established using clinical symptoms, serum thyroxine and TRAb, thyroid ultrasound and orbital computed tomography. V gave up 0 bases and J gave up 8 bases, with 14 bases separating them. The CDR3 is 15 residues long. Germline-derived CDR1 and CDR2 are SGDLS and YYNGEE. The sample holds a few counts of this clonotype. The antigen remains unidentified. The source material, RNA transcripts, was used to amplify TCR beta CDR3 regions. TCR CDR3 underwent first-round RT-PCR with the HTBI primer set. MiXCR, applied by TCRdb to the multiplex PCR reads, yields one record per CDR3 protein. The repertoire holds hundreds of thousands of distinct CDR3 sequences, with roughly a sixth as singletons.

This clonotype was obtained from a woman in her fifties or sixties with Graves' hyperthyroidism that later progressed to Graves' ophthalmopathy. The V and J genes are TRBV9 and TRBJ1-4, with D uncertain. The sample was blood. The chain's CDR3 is CASSVGGYRVEKLFF. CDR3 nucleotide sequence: TGTGCCAGCAGCGTAGGCGGGTACCGAGTGGAAAAACTGTTTTTT.